What follows describes a single T cell receptor (beta chain). The antigen is undetermined. The sample holds other DNA sequences that translate to the same CDR3. Per the germline V gene, CDR1 is LNHDA and CDR2 is SQIVND (reference sequence). The CDR3 has 14 residues. J gave up 2 bases and V 8 bases, and 6 bases lay outside the gene matches. This sample is drawn from a study of T cell responses to AZD1222 COVID-19 vaccine. Study-level results: Recipients of AZD1222 seropositive at baseline numbered only six or seven. White British donors predominated, females outnumbered males, and clonal diversity was possibly underestimated.

Only in-frame clones appear in the TCRdb table, and some are missing; sequencing was by immunoSEQ multiplex PCR. The table lists about 97,000 clones, about 87% of them singletons. The TCR comes from an adult who received the AZD1222 COVID-19 vaccine. Specimen: peripheral blood, collected 28 days after the second AZD1222 dose. V and J are TRBV19 and TRBJ1-5; 7 bases match TRBD1. The CDR3 sequence: CASRQGGGNQPQHF. The CDR3 DNA is TGTGCCAGTCGACAGGGAGGGGGCAATCAGCCCCAGCATTTT.